The 10 T cell receptor beta chains in this list originate from one sample, sequenced in a study of blood T cell repertoires in COVID-19. This table comes from immunoSEQ multiplex PCR, and its TCRdb copy is limited to in-frame clones, with some not included. Altogether about 130,000 clones are present, about 80% being singletons, with the ten largest covering just over 6%. The sequencing sample was made of PBMCs or T cells enriched from blood (not recorded which). The receptors originated from a woman between 50 and 59 years old who had recovered from COVID-19.

This rearrangement joins TRBV5-5 to TRBJ2-7; 10 bases fit TRBD1. The V segment lost 4 bases and the J segment 6 bases; nucleotides outside the gene matches: 16. The CDR3 is 17 residues long. The germline CDR1 and CDR2 sequences are SGHKS and YYEKEE (reference sequence). The CDR3: CASSPAGRGTGALEQYF. CDR3 nucleotides: TGTGCCAGCAGCCCTGCGGGAAGGGGGACAGGGGCTCTCGAGCAGTACTTC.

The CDR3 sequence is CASSTTTASGNTIYF. DNA for the CDR3: TGTGCCAGCAGTACCACGACAGCCTCTGGAAACACCATATATTTT. V usage is TRBV6-5 and J usage is TRBJ1-3, with D maybe TRBD1 (5 bases). Trimming shortened V by 5 bases and J by 0 bases, and 11 bases separated the two germline ends. CDR1 MNHEY and CDR2 SVGAGI come from the germline V gene. This CDR3 has 15 amino acids.

This clone was seen only once. The gene calls are TRBV28 and TRBJ1-5; D remains unclear. The V end was cut by 7 bases, the J end by 0 bases, with 7 bases between. This CDR3 region has 13 residues. CDR1 is MDHEN and CDR2 is SYDVKM in the germline V gene. Here the CDR3 DNA reads TGTGCCAGCAACGAGTATAGCAATCAGCCCCAGCATTTT. Amino acids: CASNEYSNQPQHF.

The chain is built from TRBV24-1 and TRBJ1-1, with a possible D match to TRBD1 (5 bases). There are 14 residues in the CDR3. V dropped 4 bases and J dropped 2 bases, with 10 bases sitting between them. Germline V CDR1 and CDR2: KGHDR, SFDVKD. The CDR3 protein is CATSDGRTNTEAFF. CDR3 coding DNA: TGTGCCACCAGTGACGGCAGGACAAACACTGAAGCTTTCTTT.

This clone has just a few counts. This rearrangement joins TRBV5-1 to TRBJ1-3; TRBD1 might be the D (6 bases). Trimming took off 0 bases at V and 2 bases at J, with 21 bases between the two ends. There are 19 residues in the CDR3. Germline CDR1 is SGHRS and CDR2 is YFSETQ. The CDR3 DNA sequence: TGCGCCAGCAGCTTGGGGGCTAGGCAGGGGCCTAGTACTGGAAACACCATATATTTT. This codes for CASSLGARQGPSTGNTIYF.

The chain employs TRBV10-3 and TRBJ1-2, with D possibly being TRBD1 (6 bases). V lost 5 bases and J lost 8, with 12 bases in between. Per the germline V gene, CDR1 is ENHRY and CDR2 is SYGVKD. This CDR3 is 12 amino acids long. CDR3 loop: CAISNRVDGYTF. The CDR3 bases are TGTGCCATCAGTAACAGGGTCGACGGCTACACCTTC.

CDR3 nucleotides: TGTGCCAGCAGCTTGAGAGCGCCCACCCCCATGAACACTGAAGCTTTCTTT. Its protein is CASSLRAPTPMNTEAFF. The rearrangement uses TRBV5-5 and TRBJ1-1; D remains unclear. The germline V gene has CDR1 SGHKS and CDR2 YYEKEE (reference sequence). The V end was cut by 1 base, the J end by 0 bases, with 16 bases between. This CDR3 comprises 17 residues.

The chain employs TRBV9 and TRBJ2-5, with TRBD1 matching 7 bases. V shed 4 bases and J 8 bases; nucleotides not matched to a gene: 8. This CDR3 spans 13 amino acids. Germline CDR1 and CDR2: SGDLS and YYNGEE. CDR3 amino acids: CASSPQDRVTQYF. For the CDR3, the DNA is TGTGCCAGCAGCCCACAAGACAGGGTCACCCAGTACTTC.

V gene TRBV6-4 combines with J gene TRBJ1-4; 11 bases align to TRBD1. CDR1 and CDR2 from the germline V gene are MRHNA and SNTAGT. The CDR3 loop spans 17 amino acids. Trimming at V came to 6 bases and at J to 8 bases, leaving 14 bases not matched to a gene. CDR3 region: CASRANARTGGLEKLFF. CDR3 sequence (DNA): TGTGCCAGCAGGGCCAATGCGAGGACAGGGGGCTTGGAAAAACTGTTTTTT.

This chain joins TRBV10-3 and TRBJ2-1; 11 bases fit TRBD2. CDR1 is ENHRY and CDR2 is SYGVKD in the germline V gene. V was pared by 4 bases and J by 2 bases, with 4 bases of the junction left unmatched. This CDR3 has 16 amino acids. CDR3 amino acids: CAISALSGGAYNEQFF. CDR3 bases: TGTGCCATCAGTGCCCTTAGCGGGGGGGCCTACAATGAGCAGTTCTTC.